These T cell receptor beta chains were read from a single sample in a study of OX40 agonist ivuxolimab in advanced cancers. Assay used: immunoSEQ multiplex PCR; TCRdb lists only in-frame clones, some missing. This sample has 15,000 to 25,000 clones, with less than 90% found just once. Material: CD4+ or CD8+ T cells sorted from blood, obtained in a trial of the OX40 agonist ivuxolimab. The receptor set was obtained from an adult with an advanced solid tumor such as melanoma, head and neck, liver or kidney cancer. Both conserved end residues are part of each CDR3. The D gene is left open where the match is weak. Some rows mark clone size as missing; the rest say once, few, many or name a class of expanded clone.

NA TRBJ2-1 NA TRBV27 CASSPGRYNEQFF TGTGCCAGCAGCCCCGGTCGGTACAATGAGCAGTTCTTC
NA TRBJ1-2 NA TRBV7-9 CASSLGLPNYGYTF TGTGCCAGCAGCTTAGGGCTGCCTAACTATGGCTACACCTTC
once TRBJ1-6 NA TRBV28 CASSFPLPSSYNSPLHF TGTGCCAGCAGTTTCCCCCTTCCGAGCTCCTATAATTCACCCCTCCACTTT
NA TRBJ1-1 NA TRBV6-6 CASSLSPLDTEAFF TGTGCCAGCAGCCTCTCGCCCCTGGACACTGAAGCTTTCTTT
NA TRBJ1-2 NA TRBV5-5 CASSLLQGHYGYTF TGTGCCAGCAGCTTGCTGCAGGGGCACTATGGCTACACCTTC
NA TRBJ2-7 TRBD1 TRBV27 CASSPGTDYEQYF TGTGCCAGCAGCCCCGGGACAGACTACGAGCAGTACTTC
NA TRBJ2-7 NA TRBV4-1 CASSQAPGLSYEQYF TGCGCCAGCAGCCAAGCCCCCGGACTGTCCTACGAGCAGTACTTC
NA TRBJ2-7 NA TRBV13 CASSLGGLLGGYEQYF TGTGCCAGCAGCTTAGGAGGACTCCTGGGGGGCTACGAGCAGTACTTC
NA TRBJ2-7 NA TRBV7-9 CASSWAGSPYEQYF TGTGCCAGCAGCTGGGCGGGATCCCCCTACGAGCAGTACTTC
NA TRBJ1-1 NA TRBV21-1 CASRCTEAFF TGTGCCAGCAGGTGCACTGAAGCTTTCTTT
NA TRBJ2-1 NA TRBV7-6 CASSLPGLTNEQFF TGTGCCAGCAGCTTGCCGGGACTTACCAATGAGCAGTTCTTC
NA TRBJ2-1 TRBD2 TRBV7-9 CASSLTLAANEQFF TGTGCCAGCAGCTTAACTCTAGCGGCAAATGAGCAGTTCTTC
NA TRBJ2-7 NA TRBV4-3 CASSQATPDYEQYF TGCGCCAGCAGCCAAGCCACACCCGACTACGAGCAGTACTTC
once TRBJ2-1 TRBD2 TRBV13 CASSLASAGGGEEQFF TGTGCCAGCAGCTTAGCGAGTGCGGGAGGTGGAGAGGAGCAGTTCTTC
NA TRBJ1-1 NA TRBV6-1 CASSELGTMNTEAFF TGTGCCAGCAGTGAACTTGGGACAATGAACACTGAAGCTTTCTTT
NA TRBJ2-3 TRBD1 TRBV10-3 CAIRDRNTDTQYF TGTGCCATCCGGGACAGAAACACAGATACGCAGTATTTT
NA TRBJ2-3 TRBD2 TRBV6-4 CASTPQSGGQGTQYF TGTGCCAGCACCCCCCAAAGCGGGGGCCAAGGTACGCAGTATTTT
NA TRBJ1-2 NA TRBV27 CASSKGGVELYSYGYTF TGTGCCAGCAGCAAGGGGGGGGTTGAGTTGTATAGCTATGGCTACACCTTC
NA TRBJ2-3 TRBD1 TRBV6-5 CASSYATGTRTDTQYF TGTGCCAGCAGTTACGCGACAGGGACACGCACAGATACGCAGTATTTT
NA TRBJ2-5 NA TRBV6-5 CASSYSTAPKETQYF TGTGCCAGCAGTTACTCGACGGCACCGAAAGAGACCCAGTACTTC
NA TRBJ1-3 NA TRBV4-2 CASSQDNTDPGNTIYF TGTGCCAGCAGCCAAGATAACACCGACCCTGGAAACACCATATATTTT
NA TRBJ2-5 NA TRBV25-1 CATVLETQYF TGTGCCACGGTATTGGAGACCCAGTACTTC
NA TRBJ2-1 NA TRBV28 CASSFSVGRVNEQFF TGTGCCAGCAGTTTCTCAGTGGGGCGGGTAAATGAGCAGTTCTTC
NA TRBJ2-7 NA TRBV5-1 CASSFASSYEQYF TGCGCCAGCAGTTTTGCAAGCTCCTACGAGCAGTACTTC
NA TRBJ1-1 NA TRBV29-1 CSVDTPRGTEAFF TGCAGCGTTGATACCCCTCGGGGCACTGAAGCTTTCTTT
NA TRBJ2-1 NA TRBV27 CASSLRTPREFYNEQFF TGTGCCAGCAGTTTAAGGACTCCCCGGGAGTTCTACAATGAGCAGTTCTTC
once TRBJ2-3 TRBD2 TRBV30 CAWSRGGGSTDTQYF TGTGCCTGGAGTCGGGGGGGAGGGAGCACAGATACGCAGTATTTT
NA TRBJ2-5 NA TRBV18 CASSPGFPQETQYF TGTGCCAGCTCCCCCGGGTTCCCACAAGAGACCCAGTACTTC
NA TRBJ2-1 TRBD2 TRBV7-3 CASSMTSGTLNEQFF TGTGCCAGCAGCATGACTAGCGGGACCCTTAATGAGCAGTTCTTC
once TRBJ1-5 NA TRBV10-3 CATGGGSNQPQHF TGTGCCACGGGAGGGGGTAGCAATCAGCCCCAGCATTTT
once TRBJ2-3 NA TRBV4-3 CASSPIRAATDTQYF TGCGCCAGCAGCCCCATTAGAGCGGCCACAGATACGCAGTATTTT
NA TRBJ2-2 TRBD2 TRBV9 CASRGGRENPTGELFF TGTGCCAGCAGAGGTGGGCGGGAGAATCCGACCGGGGAGCTGTTTTTT
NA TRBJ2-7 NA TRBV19 CASSIGPYEQYF TGTGCCAGTAGTATAGGACCCTACGAGCAGTACTTC
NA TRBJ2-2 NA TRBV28 CASSFGARELFF TGTGCCAGCAGTTTCGGGGCTAGGGAGCTGTTTTTT
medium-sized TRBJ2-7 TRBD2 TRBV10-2 CASSEWEREGLNEQYF TGCGCCAGCAGTGAGTGGGAGCGGGAGGGCCTAAACGAGCAGTACTTC
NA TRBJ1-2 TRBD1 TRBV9 CASSVDSPGGYGYTF TGTGCCAGCAGCGTAGACTCCCCAGGGGGCTATGGCTACACCTTC
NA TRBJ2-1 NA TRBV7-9 CASGSLAANNEQFF TGTGCCAGCGGTTCCCTAGCAGCTAACAATGAGCAGTTCTTC
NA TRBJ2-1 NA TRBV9 CASSPGQYNEQFF TGTGCCAGCAGCCCCGGACAGTACAATGAGCAGTTCTTC
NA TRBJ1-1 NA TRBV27 CASTLGGGMNTEAFF TGTGCCAGCACCCTAGGTGGGGGAATGAACACTGAAGCTTTCTTT
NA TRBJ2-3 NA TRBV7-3 CASSLGSVDTQYF TGTGCCAGCAGCTTGGGGTCGGTGGATACGCAGTATTTT
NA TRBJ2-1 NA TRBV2 CASSTGTGSYNEQFF TGTGCCAGCAGCACCGGGACTGGCTCCTACAATGAGCAGTTCTTC
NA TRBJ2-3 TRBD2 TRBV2 CASRGTSGVTDTQYF TGTGCCAGCAGGGGGACTAGCGGGGTCACAGATACGCAGTATTTT
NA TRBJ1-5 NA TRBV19 CASSISGPPGNQPQHF TGTGCCAGTAGTATATCCGGGCCACCTGGCAATCAGCCCCAGCATTTT
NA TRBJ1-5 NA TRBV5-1 CASSFVGNQPQHF TGCGCCAGCAGCTTCGTAGGGAATCAGCCCCAGCATTTT